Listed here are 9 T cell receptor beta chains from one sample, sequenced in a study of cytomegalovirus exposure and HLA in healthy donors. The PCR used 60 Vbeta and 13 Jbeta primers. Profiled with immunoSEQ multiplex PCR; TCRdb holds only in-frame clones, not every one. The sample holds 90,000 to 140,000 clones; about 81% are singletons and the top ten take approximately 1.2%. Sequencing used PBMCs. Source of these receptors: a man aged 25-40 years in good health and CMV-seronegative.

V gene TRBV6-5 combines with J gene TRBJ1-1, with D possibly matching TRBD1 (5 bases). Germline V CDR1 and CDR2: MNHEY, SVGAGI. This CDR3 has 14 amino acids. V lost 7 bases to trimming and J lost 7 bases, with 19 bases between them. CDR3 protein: CASTDPGGGGEAFF. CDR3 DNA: TGTGCCAGCACCGACCCGGGGGGTGGCGGTGAAGCTTTCTTT.

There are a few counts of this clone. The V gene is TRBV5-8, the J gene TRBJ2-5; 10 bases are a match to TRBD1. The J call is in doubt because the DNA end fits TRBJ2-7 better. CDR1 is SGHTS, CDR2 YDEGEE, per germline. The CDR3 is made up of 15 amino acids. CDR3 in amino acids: CASSLALGQGNEQYF. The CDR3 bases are TGTGCCAGCAGCTTGGCCCTGGGACAGGGGAACGAGCAGTACTTC.

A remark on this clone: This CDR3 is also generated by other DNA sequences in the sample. CDR3: CATLTPPGVGREQYF. Here the CDR3 DNA reads TGTGCCACGCTTACTCCACCGGGAGTAGGTAGGGAGCAGTACTTC. The chain carries TRBV28 and TRBJ2-7; D might be TRBD2 (6 bases). CDR3 length: 15 amino acids. V dropped 10 bases and J dropped 7 bases, with 26 bases sitting between them. Per the germline V gene, CDR1 is MDHEN and CDR2 is SYDVKM. The full variable domain, completed using reference TRBV28 and TRBJ2-7, is DVKVTQSSRYLVKRTGEKVFLECVQDMDHENMFWYRQDPGLGLRLIYFSYDVKMKEKGDIPEGYSVSREKKERFSLILESASTNQTSMYLCATLTPPGVGREQYFGPGTRLTVT.

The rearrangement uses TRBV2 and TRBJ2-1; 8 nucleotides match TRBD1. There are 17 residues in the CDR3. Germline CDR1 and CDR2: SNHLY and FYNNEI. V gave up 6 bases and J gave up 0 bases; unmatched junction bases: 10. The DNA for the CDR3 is TGTGCCAGCAGCGTCACGACAGGGGCTGGCTCCTACAATGAGCAGTTCTTC. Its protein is CASSVTTGAGSYNEQFF.

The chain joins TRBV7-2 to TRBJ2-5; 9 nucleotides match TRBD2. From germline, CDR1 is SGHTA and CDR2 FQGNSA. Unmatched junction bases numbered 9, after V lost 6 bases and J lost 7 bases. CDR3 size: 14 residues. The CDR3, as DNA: TGTGCCAGCAGTCTCCGGACTAGCGAGGCGACCCAGTACTTC. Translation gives CASSLRTSEATQYF.

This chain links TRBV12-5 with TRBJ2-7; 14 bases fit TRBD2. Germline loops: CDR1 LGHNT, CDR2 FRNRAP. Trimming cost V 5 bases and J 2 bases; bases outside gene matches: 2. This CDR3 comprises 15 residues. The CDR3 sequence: CASGQGLAGAYEQYF. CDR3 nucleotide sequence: TGTGCTAGTGGTCAGGGACTAGCGGGGGCCTACGAGCAGTACTTC.

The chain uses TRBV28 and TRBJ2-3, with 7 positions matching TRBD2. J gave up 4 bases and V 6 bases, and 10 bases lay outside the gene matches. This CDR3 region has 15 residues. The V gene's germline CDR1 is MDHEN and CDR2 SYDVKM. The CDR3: CASRIWAGEADTQYF. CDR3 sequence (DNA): TGTGCCAGCAGAATTTGGGCGGGGGAGGCAGATACGCAGTATTTT.

CDR3 region: CASSLGSTGISEAFF. The CDR3 DNA reads as TGTGCCAGCAGCTTAGGTTCGACAGGTATCTCTGAAGCTTTCTTT. The chain employs TRBV7-9 and TRBJ1-1, with D possibly being TRBD1 (6 bases). Trimming took off 1 base at V and 6 bases at J, with 15 bases between the two ends. Looked up from germline, CDR1 is SEHNR and CDR2 is FQNEAQ (reference sequence). The CDR3 has 15 residues.

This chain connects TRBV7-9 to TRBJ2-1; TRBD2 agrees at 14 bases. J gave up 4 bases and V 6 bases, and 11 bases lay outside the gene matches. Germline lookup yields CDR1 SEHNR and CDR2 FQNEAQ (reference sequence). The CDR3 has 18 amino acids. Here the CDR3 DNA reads TGTGCCAGCAGACCCCCTGTGGGACTAGCGGGAGAGTACAATGAGCAGTTCTTC. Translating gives CASRPPVGLAGEYNEQFF. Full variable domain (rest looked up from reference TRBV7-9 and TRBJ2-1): DTGVSQNPRHKITKRGQNVTFRCDPISEHNRLYWYRQTLGQGPEFLTYFQNEAQLEKSRLLSDRFSAERPKGSFSTLEIQRTEQGDSAMYLCASRPPVGLAGEYNEQFFGPGTRLTVL.